These 18 T cell receptor beta chains were sequenced from one sample in a study of cytomegalovirus exposure and HLA in healthy donors listed by TCRdb under 2017. Libraries were constructed by the immunoSEQ multiplex PCR assay. For the multiplex PCR, a mixture combining 60 forward primers for TCR Vbeta segments and 13 reverse primers for TCR Jbeta segments was used. This is the immuneACCESS table as TCRdb keeps it, with only in-frame sequences that have V and J called. A part of the clones is gone; compared with another copy, unresolved V genes explain less than half, and the rest is unexplained. The sample table lists 100,000 or so clones, roughly four fifths of them with a count of one. Around 14% of the sample goes to the ten largest clones. Input material: PBMCs. The receptors stem from a male donor in good health and CMV-seropositive.

J is TRBJ2-3 and V is TRBV10-1; D perhaps matches TRBD2 (7 bases). The germline gives CDR1 WNHNN, CDR2 SYGVQD (reference sequence). The V end lost 10 bases, the J end lost 2 bases, and 22 bases lay between the germline ends. The length of the CDR3 is 16 residues. In DNA, the CDR3 is TGCGCCACCACACCGGGGACGGGGGGCCTCACAGATACGCAGTATTTT. This encodes CATTPGTGGLTDTQYF.

V and J are TRBV7-8 and TRBJ1-4, with unresolved D. CDR1 and CDR2 from the germline V gene are SGHVS and FQNEAQ. The V end lost 1 base, the J end lost 0 bases, and 15 bases lay between the germline ends. The CDR3 covers 18 residues. In DNA form, the CDR3 reads TGTGCCAGCAGCTTAGATCTCGGGATAGTAGCAACTAATGAAAAACTGTTTTTT. This sequence encodes CASSLDLGIVATNEKLFF.

The sample holds one count of this clone. The chain employs TRBV4-2 and TRBJ1-2, with D unresolved. The V gene lost 3 bases and the J gene lost 4 bases, with 15 bases spanning the gap. CDR1 is LGHNA and CDR2 is YNFKEQ in the germline V gene. CDR3 length equals 15 residues. CDR3 region: CASSQGDSTGYGYTF. In DNA, the CDR3 is TGTGCCAGCAGCCAGGGAGATAGCACCGGCTATGGCTACACCTTC.

The chain combines TRBV5-1 with TRBJ2-3; a possible D gene is TRBD1 (6 bases). The CDR3 sequence is 19 residues long. Germline values: CDR1 SGHRS, CDR2 YFSETQ. V lost 0 bases to trimming and J lost 0 bases, with 20 bases between them. This CDR3 is CASSLAGGGAGPSTDTQYF. DNA for the CDR3: TGCGCCAGCAGCTTGGCCGGTGGGGGCGCCGGCCCAAGCACAGATACGCAGTATTTT. Drawing the rest from reference TRBV5-1 and TRBJ2-3, the complete variable domain is KAGVTQTPRYLIKTRGQQVTLSCSPISGHRSVSWYQQTPGQGLQFLFEYFSETQRNKGNFPGRFSGRQFSNSRSEMNVSTLELGDSALYLCASSLAGGGAGPSTDTQYFGPGTRLTVL.

The chain employs TRBV6-1 and TRBJ1-2; 12 nucleotides match TRBD1. CDR3 size: 17 residues. Trimming removed 3 bases from V and 8 bases from J; junction bases left unmatched: 13. Germline V gives CDR1 MNHNS, CDR2 SASEGT. The CDR3: CASSDTTTGTGGRGYTF. CDR3 coding DNA: TGTGCCAGCAGTGACACCACGACCGGGACAGGGGGCAGGGGCTACACCTTC.

This rearrangement joins TRBV10-3 to TRBJ2-6, with D tentatively TRBD2 (5 bases). The CDR3 runs 19 residues. V lost 3 bases to trimming and J lost 0 bases, with 18 bases between them. CDR1 and CDR2 (germline): ENHRY, SYGVKD. Here the CDR3 reads CAISDPQDLTPSGANVLTF. The CDR3 nucleotides read TGTGCCATCAGTGATCCCCAGGACTTGACCCCCTCTGGGGCCAACGTCCTGACTTTC.

V gene TRBV28 combines with J gene TRBJ1-1, with TRBD1 matching 11 bases. V gave up 4 bases and J gave up 4 bases; unmatched junction bases: 5. The CDR3 length is 15 residues. Germline CDR1 and CDR2: MDHEN and SYDVKM. CDR3: CASSSGQGALTEAFF. The CDR3 nucleotides read TGTGCCAGCAGTTCCGGACAGGGGGCTCTCACTGAAGCTTTCTTT.

J is TRBJ2-1 and V is TRBV7-8, with 9 bases aligning to TRBD1. Germline assignment: CDR1 SGHVS and CDR2 FQNEAQ. V dropped 2 bases and J dropped 5; count of bases not matched to a gene: 13. The CDR3 is made up of 18 amino acids. This chain's CDR3 is CASSLRIRRDRENNEQFF. The CDR3 region has the DNA TGTGCCAGCAGCTTAAGGATCCGCAGGGACAGGGAAAACAATGAGCAGTTCTTC.

The rearrangement joins TRBV18 to TRBJ1-2; TRBD1 matches 8 bases. Unmatched junction bases numbered 5, after V lost 4 bases and J lost 4 bases. This CDR3 spans 14 amino acids. Germline V lookup: CDR1 KGHSH, CDR2 LQKENI. CDR3 protein: CASSLSGQGYGYTF. Written as DNA, the CDR3 is TGTGCCAGCTCACTATCCGGACAGGGCTATGGCTACACCTTC.

In its sample, this clone was seen many times. This CDR3 is CASSQDGPGANYGYTF. The CDR3 DNA reads as TGTGCCAGCAGCCAGGACGGGCCGGGAGCTAACTATGGCTACACCTTC. The rearrangement links TRBV5-6 to TRBJ1-2; unclear D gene. Germline V gene lookup returns CDR1 SGHDT and CDR2 YYEEEE. This CDR3 region has 16 residues. Trimming removed 4 bases from V and 0 bases from J, with 16 bases in between.

The genes are TRBV29-1 and TRBJ1-1; 7 nucleotides agree with TRBD1. The CDR3 contains 11 residues. Germline values: CDR1 SQVTM, CDR2 ANQGSEA. V was clipped by 7 bases and J by 6 bases; unmatched bases: 5. The CDR3 sequence is CSAMTGSEAFF. CDR3 DNA: TGCAGCGCCATGACAGGGTCTGAAGCTTTCTTT.

This clone has ten or more counts. V usage is TRBV10-3 and J usage is TRBJ1-5, with TRBD1 matching over 8 bases. CDR1 is ENHRY and CDR2 is SYGVKD in the germline V gene. The CDR3 consists of 16 residues. V lost 0 bases and J lost 7; bases outside the gene matches: 8. The CDR3 DNA reads TGTGCCATCAGTGAGTCACTACAGGGGGGAGAACAGCCCCAGCATTTT. It yields the protein CAISESLQGGEQPQHF.

The chain uses TRBV28 and TRBJ1-2; maybe TRBD1 (6 bases). The CDR3 totals 13 residues. From germline, CDR1 is MDHEN and CDR2 SYDVKM. Trimming removed 2 bases at V and 8 bases at J, with 12 bases between. CDR3 sequence (DNA): TGTGCCAGCAGTTTAGCGGGGGGCCGGGGCTACACCTTC. Residues: CASSLAGGRGYTF.

The V call is TRBV7-2, the J call TRBJ2-2; D is ambiguous. Germline V gene sequence: CDR1 SGHTA, CDR2 FQGNSA. V shed 5 bases and J shed 6 bases, with 10 bases lying between them. The CDR3 runs 13 residues. CDR3 nucleotide sequence: TGTGCCAGCAGCCGCGGTTTCCCCGGGGAGCTGTTTTTT. This codes for CASSRGFPGELFF.

Concerning this clone itself: Since a far larger clone is one base different, this is likely a read error. Other DNA sequences in this sample translate to the same CDR3. The rearrangement links TRBV23-1 to TRBJ1-3; D is perhaps TRBD1 (5 bases). TRBV23-1 is an ORF, and what it does is uncertain. Trimming took off 2 bases at V and 0 bases at J, with 17 bases between the two ends. The CDR3 runs 18 residues. The CDR3 DNA reads as TGCGCCAGCAGTCAAGATCCCTTGAGAAGGGGCTCTGGAAACACCATATATTTT. Its protein product is CASSQDPLRRGSGNTIYF.

The chain links TRBV4-2 to TRBJ1-6; TRBD1 is a possible D gene (5 bases). V was cut by 0 bases and J by 7 bases, with 10 bases left in between. There are 15 residues in the CDR3. Germline lookup yields CDR1 LGHNA and CDR2 YNFKEQ. This CDR3 reads CASSQEVRGNSPLHF. CDR3 in DNA: TGTGCCAGCAGCCAAGAGGTGCGGGGGAATTCACCCCTCCACTTT.

The chain uses TRBV10-3 and TRBJ1-2; D remains ambiguous. CDR3 length equals 14 residues. The V gene lost 7 bases and the J gene lost 8 bases, with 20 bases spanning the gap. CDR1 is ENHRY and CDR2 is SYGVKD in the germline V gene. CDR3 in amino acids: CAITSSPYQVGYTF. The CDR3 DNA sequence: TGTGCCATCACCTCTTCGCCGTACCAGGTGGGCTACACCTTC.

The chain has TRBV9 and TRBJ1-1; maybe TRBD1 (6 bases). The CDR3 consists of 14 residues. V shed 1 base and J shed 5 bases, with 12 bases lying between them. Germline-derived CDR1 and CDR2 are SGDLS and YYNGEE. The chain's CDR3 is CASSVTTGETEAFF. In DNA form, the CDR3 reads TGTGCCAGCAGCGTAACGACAGGTGAAACTGAAGCTTTCTTT.